These 19 T cell receptor beta chains share one sample of origin, sequenced in a study of blood T cell repertoires in COVID-19. Profiled with immunoSEQ multiplex PCR; TCRdb holds only in-frame clones, not every one. The table records approximately 310,000 clones, about nine tenths of them present only once. The sample consisted of PBMCs or T cells enriched from blood (not recorded which). The receptors come from a man aged 60-69 years who had recovered from COVID-19.

V usage is TRBV24-1 and J usage is TRBJ2-6; 8 positions match TRBD1. In germline, CDR1 is KGHDR, CDR2 SFDVKD. The CDR3 length is 15 residues. V shed 9 bases, J shed 1 base, and the junction held 4 bases outside the gene matches. CDR3 nucleotides: TGTGCCACCGAGGACAGGGCTTCTGGGGCCAACGTCCTGACTTTC. As protein: CATEDRASGANVLTF.

V gene TRBV24-1 combines with J gene TRBJ2-5, with 8 nucleotides matching TRBD2. The CDR3 runs 16 residues. The V segment lost 0 bases and the J segment 10 bases; nucleotides outside the gene matches: 12. Germline CDR1 KGHDR, CDR2 SFDVKD. CDR3 region: CATSDLGREGLVVQYF. The CDR3 DNA reads as TGTGCCACCAGTGATTTGGGTCGGGAGGGCCTCGTTGTCCAGTACTTC.

The V call is TRBV3-1 (or the pseudogene TRBV3-2), the J call TRBJ1-1; D remains ambiguous. The CDR3 loop spans 13 amino acids. The V end lost 2 bases, the J end lost 2 bases, and 6 bases lay between the germline ends. CDR1 LGHDT and CDR2 YNNKEL come from the germline V gene (reference sequence). CDR3 in amino acids: CASSQPQNTEAFF. The CDR3 nucleotides are TGTGCCAGCAGCCAACCACAAAACACTGAAGCTTTCTTT.

The chain recombines TRBV6-5 with TRBJ2-1; TRBD2 matches 10 bases. From germline, CDR1 is MNHEY and CDR2 SVGAGI. The CDR3 runs 16 residues. The ends lost 4 bases at V and 4 bases at J; junction bases unmatched: 7. CDR3 in amino acids: CASSFRGLAVYNEQFF. The CDR3 DNA is TGTGCCAGCAGTTTCCGAGGACTAGCGGTATACAATGAGCAGTTCTTC.

CDR3 amino acids: CASSRDSGNTIYF. The DNA of the CDR3 is TGTGCCAGCAGCCGGGACAGCGGAAACACCATATATTTT. The chain combines TRBV11-1 with TRBJ1-3; 7 bases map to TRBD1. Germline CDR1 SGHAT, CDR2 FQDESV (reference sequence). The junction had 2 bases not matched to a gene; V was cut back by 5 bases and J by 4 bases. CDR3 length: 13 residues.

The J gene is TRBJ2-3, the V gene TRBV7-3; 9 bases fit TRBD1. Germline V gene data show CDR1 as SGHTA and CDR2 as FQGTGA. This CDR3 comprises 16 residues. Trimming cost V 4 bases and J 6 bases; bases outside gene matches: 11. Here the CDR3 reads CASSSRGGQGFDTQYF. Written as DNA, the CDR3 is TGTGCCAGCAGCTCCAGGGGGGGACAGGGATTCGATACGCAGTATTTT.

The chain employs TRBV7-3 and TRBJ1-1; D is undetermined. The CDR3 extends over 14 amino acids. Trimming stripped 3 bases from V and 5 bases from J, with 13 bases between. Germline V lookup: CDR1 SGHTA, CDR2 FQGTGA. The CDR3 is CASSFSGERTEAFF. CDR3 nucleotide sequence: TGTGCCAGCAGCTTTTCGGGAGAAAGGACTGAAGCTTTCTTT.

The V gene is TRBV3-1 (or the pseudogene TRBV3-2), the J gene TRBJ2-3; 8 bases agree with TRBD1. Germline loops: CDR1 LGHDT, CDR2 YNNKEL (reference sequence). The J segment lost 6 bases and the V segment lost 2 bases, leaving 13 bases of the junction unmatched. The CDR3 loop spans 17 amino acids. The CDR3 loop is CASSQRPYAGGEDTQYF. The CDR3 bases are TGTGCCAGCAGCCAACGACCTTATGCAGGGGGCGAGGATACGCAGTATTTT.

J is TRBJ2-1 and V is TRBV19, with 13 nucleotides matching TRBD2. The CDR3 is 15 residues long. From germline, CDR1 is LNHDA and CDR2 SQIVND (reference sequence). V gave up 6 bases and J gave up 8 bases; unmatched junction bases: 7. The CDR3 DNA reads TGTGCCAGTAGCGACGGGACTAGCGGGAATCATGAGCAGTTCTTC. Amino acid sequence: CASSDGTSGNHEQFF.

The chain carries TRBV27 and TRBJ2-1; the match to TRBD2 covers 10 bases. Per germline, CDR1 MNHEY and CDR2 SMNVEV (reference sequence). CDR3 size: 14 residues. J gave up 14 bases and V 3 bases, and 10 bases lay outside the gene matches. The CDR3 sequence is CASSFHETSGSEFF. Here the CDR3 DNA reads TGTGCCAGCAGTTTCCACGAGACTAGCGGGTCAGAGTTCTTC.

The CDR3 loop is CASSLDGDSNSPLHF. CDR3 DNA sequence: TGTGCCAGCAGCTTAGATGGGGACTCCAATTCACCCCTCCACTTT. V gene TRBV7-9 combines with J gene TRBJ1-6; a possible D gene is TRBD1 (5 bases). There are 15 residues in the CDR3. Looked up from germline, CDR1 is SEHNR and CDR2 is FQNEAQ (reference sequence). V was pared by 1 base and J by 7 bases, with 11 bases between.

This clone was seen more than once but under ten times. The V gene is TRBV20-1, the J gene TRBJ2-7, with D hard to call. With 7 bases removed from V and 4 bases from J, the gap between germline ends came to 8 bases. Germline CDR1 is DFQATT and CDR2 is SNEGSKA (reference sequence). The CDR3 extends over 10 amino acids. The CDR3 DNA sequence: TGCAGTGTCCGGCGGTACGAGCAGTACTTC. It translates to CSVRRYEQYF.

The count of this clone is one. The chain combines TRBV9 with TRBJ2-7, with TRBD1 matching over 7 bases. Germline V CDR1 and CDR2: SGDLS, YYNGEE. V was clipped by 4 bases and J by 0 bases; unmatched bases: 7. This CDR3 region has 15 residues. CDR3 nucleotides: TGTGCCAGCAGCCCGCAGACAGGGAACTCCTACGAGCAGTACTTC. Protein sequence: CASSPQTGNSYEQYF.

This chain links TRBV6-5 with TRBJ2-7; 10 bases fit TRBD1. The CDR3 has 16 residues. CDR1 is MNHEY, CDR2 SVGAGI, per germline. With 0 bases clipped from V and 9 bases from J, the junction kept 11 bases outside the gene matches. The CDR3 here is CASSYSSGTGAAGQYF. Here the CDR3 DNA reads TGTGCCAGCAGTTACTCGAGTGGGACAGGGGCAGCGGGGCAGTACTTC.

The chain combines TRBV5-1 with TRBJ2-1, with TRBD2 as a possible D gene (5 bases). This CDR3 is built from 12 residues. Deletions cut 5 bases from V and 7 bases from J, with 10 bases between. CDR1 is SGHRS, CDR2 YFSETQ, per germline. CDR3 in amino acids: CASSEWRNEQFF. The DNA of the CDR3 is TGCGCCAGCAGTGAATGGAGGAATGAGCAGTTCTTC. Based on the CDR3 plus reference TRBV5-1 and TRBJ2-1, the full variable domain is KAGVTQTPRYLIKTRGQQVTLSCSPISGHRSVSWYQQTPGQGLQFLFEYFSETQRNKGNFPGRFSGRQFSNSRSEMNVSTLELGDSALYLCASSEWRNEQFFGPGTRLTVL.

This clone was observed a single time. The chain couples TRBV5-8 to TRBJ1-4; no clear D. Trimming cost V 6 bases and J 5 bases, with 23 bases left between them. This CDR3 spans 17 amino acids. Germline V gives CDR1 SGHTS, CDR2 YDEGEE. The chain's CDR3 is CASTSTNNWRRNEKLFF. DNA for the CDR3: TGTGCCAGCACCTCCACAAATAATTGGCGGAGGAATGAAAAACTGTTTTTT.

The chain employs TRBV7-2 and TRBJ2-7; 7 bases match TRBD2. The J segment lost 2 bases and the V segment lost 3 bases, leaving 7 bases of the junction unmatched. Looked up from germline, CDR1 is SGHTA and CDR2 is FQGNSA. The CDR3 length is 15 residues. The CDR3 bases are TGTGCCAGCAGCTTGTTACAGCGGGGCCCCTACGAGCAGTACTTC. It encodes CASSLLQRGPYEQYF.

This chain connects TRBV5-6 to TRBJ2-5; TRBD1 aligns across 8 bases. With V trimmed by 4 bases and J by 2 bases, 7 bases remained unmatched. The germline CDR1 and CDR2 sequences are SGHDT and YYEEEE. This CDR3 is 15 amino acids long. The CDR3 DNA follows: TGTGCCAGCAGCCGGACAGGGAAAGGGCAAGAGACCCAGTACTTC. It yields the protein CASSRTGKGQETQYF.

This chain uses TRBV11-3 with TRBJ2-1, with 8 bases lining up with TRBD1. CDR3 size: 14 residues. CDR1 is SGHNT, CDR2 YENEEA, per germline. V lost 3 bases to trimming and J lost 5 bases; unmatched junction nucleotides: 3. The CDR3 coding sequence is TGTGCCAGCAGCTTCAGGGGGCAACACAATGAGCAGTTCTTC. It encodes CASSFRGQHNEQFF.